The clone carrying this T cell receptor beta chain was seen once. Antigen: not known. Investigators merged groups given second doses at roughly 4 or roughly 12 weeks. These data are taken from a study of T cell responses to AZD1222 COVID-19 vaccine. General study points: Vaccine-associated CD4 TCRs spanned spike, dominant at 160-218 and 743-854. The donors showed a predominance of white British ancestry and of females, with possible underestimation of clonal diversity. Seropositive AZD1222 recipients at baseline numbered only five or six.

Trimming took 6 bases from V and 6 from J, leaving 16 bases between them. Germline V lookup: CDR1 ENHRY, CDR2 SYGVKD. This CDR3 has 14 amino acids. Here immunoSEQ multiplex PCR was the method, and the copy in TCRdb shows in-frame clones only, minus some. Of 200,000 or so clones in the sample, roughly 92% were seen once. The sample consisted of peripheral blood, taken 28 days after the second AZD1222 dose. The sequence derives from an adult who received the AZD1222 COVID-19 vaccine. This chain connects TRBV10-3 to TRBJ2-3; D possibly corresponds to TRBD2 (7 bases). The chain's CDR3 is CAISPRGGFDTQYF. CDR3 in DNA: TGTGCCATCAGCCCCAGGGGAGGGTTTGATACGCAGTATTTT.